This is a list of T cell receptor beta chains from one sample in a study of T cells after yellow fever vaccination. TCRdb analysed the 5' RACE reads with MiXCR anew, one entry per CDR3 protein. The table has some 560,000 distinct CDR3 sequences, 15% to 20% seen once. The specimen was PBMCs, collected 15 days after the yellow fever booster vaccination. The receptors stem from a man aged 30 to 45 who received the YFV17D yellow fever vaccine. The CDR3 runs from the conserved cysteine through the conserved F or W. Fields, in order: V gene, J gene, D gene, clone size, CDR3 protein, CDR3 DNA. A D gene is named only where the DNA matches it firmly. Expanded clones get a size class; other rows say once, few or many, or leave the size out.

TRBV15,TRBJ2-7,-,few,CATSRDRDSYEQYF,TGTGCCACCAGCAGAGATAGGGACTCCTACGAGCAGTACTTC
TRBV7-6,TRBJ2-7,-,-,CASSFAGTNSYEQYF,TGTGCCAGCAGCTTTGCGGGAACGAACTCCTACGAGCAGTACTTC
TRBV27,TRBJ2-1,-,-,CASSTRSGTMQFF,TGTGCCAGCAGTACCCGCTCCGGGACAATGCAGTTCTTC
TRBV3-1,TRBJ1-1,-,-,CASSQELGRAFF,TGTGCCAGCAGCCAAGAATTAGGAAGAGCTTTCTTT
TRBV29-1,TRBJ2-4,-,-,CSALREKNIQYF,TGCAGCGCCCTCAGGGAGAAAAACATTCAGTACTTC
TRBV4-2,TRBJ2-5,-,-,CASSQERRDPETQYF,TGTGCCAGCAGCCAAGAAAGACGGGACCCAGAGACCCAGTACTTC
TRBV12-5,TRBJ2-5,-,few,CASGLESQETQYF,TGTGCTAGTGGTTTAGAATCCCAAGAGACCCAGTACTTC
TRBV5-1,TRBJ2-5,-,-,CASSYQGQGQETQYF,TGCGCCAGCAGCTACCAGGGGCAGGGCCAAGAGACCCAGTACTTC
TRBV15,TRBJ2-7,TRBD2,few,CATSRERTSGRLF,TGTGCCACCAGCAGAGAGAGGACTAGCGGGAGATTATTC
TRBV7-9,TRBJ2-7,-,-,CASSSSLGSGQIYEQYF,TGTGCCAGCAGCTCATCATTAGGGAGCGGACAGATCTACGAGCAGTACTTC
TRBV9,TRBJ2-2,-,-,CASSVGTTGELFF,TGTGCCAGCAGCGTGGGAACCACCGGGGAGCTGTTTTTT
TRBV28,TRBJ2-2,-,-,CASGSADRNTGELFF,TGTGCCAGCGGCTCAGCTGACAGGAACACCGGGGAGCTGTTTTTT
TRBV11-1,TRBJ1-1,-,few,CASSLQTETTEAFF,TGTGCCAGCAGCTTACAGACAGAAACCACTGAAGCTTTCTTT
TRBV7-2,TRBJ1-5,-,-,CASSLAGQGEQPQHF,TGTGCCAGCAGCTTAGCTGGGCAGGGTGAACAGCCCCAGCATTTT
TRBV15,TRBJ2-5,TRBD2,-,CATRAGLAGWETQYF,TGTGCCACCAGAGCGGGACTAGCGGGATGGGAGACCCAGTACTTC
TRBV20-1,TRBJ1-1,TRBD1,-,CRGQGDRAEAFF,TGCAGGGGACAGGGGGATCGGGCTGAAGCTTTCTTT
TRBV5-1,TRBJ1-4,-,-,CASSLRPREEKLFF,TGCGCCAGCAGCTTGAGACCCAGGGAGGAAAAACTGTTTTTT
TRBV5-1,TRBJ2-1,TRBD2,once,CASSLKASGGYNEQFF,TGCGCCAGCAGCTTGAAGGCTAGCGGGGGTTACAATGAGCAGTTCTTC
TRBV20-1,TRBJ2-1,-,-,CSARGDTSYNEQFF,TGCAGTGCTAGAGGCGACACCTCCTACAATGAGCAGTTCTTC
TRBV7-9,TRBJ2-1,TRBD1,few,CASLTIKDRGAYNEQFF,TGTGCCAGCCTAACAATAAAAGACAGGGGTGCTTACAATGAGCAGTTCTTC
TRBV25-1,TRBJ2-5,-,-,CASSERRPETQYF,TGTGCCAGCAGTGAGCGACGTCCAGAGACCCAGTACTTC
TRBV12-3/TRBV12-4,TRBJ1-5,TRBD1,few,CASSPQGARGQPQHF,TGTGCCAGCAGTCCACAGGGGGCCCGAGGGCAGCCCCAGCATTTT
TRBV24-1,TRBJ2-2,-,many,CATRATGNTGELFF,TGTGCCACCAGGGCTACAGGGAATACCGGGGAGCTGTTTTTT
TRBV7-8,TRBJ2-5,TRBD2,few,CASSLAGLAGQETQYF,TGTGCCAGCAGCTTAGCGGGACTAGCGGGACAAGAGACCCAGTACTTC
TRBV14,TRBJ2-3,-,-,CASSQAGGSTDTQYF,TGTGCCAGCAGCCAAGCGGGGGGCAGCACAGATACGCAGTATTTT
TRBV9,TRBJ2-5,-,-,CASSTHKGTYVETQYF,TGTGCCAGCAGCACCCACAAAGGAACATACGTAGAGACCCAGTACTTC
TRBV20-1,TRBJ2-2,-,-,CSASLGSNTGELFF,TGCAGTGCCTCCCTCGGCTCGAACACCGGGGAGCTGTTTTTT
TRBV6-1,TRBJ1-5,-,-,CASSHGDTGNSNQPQHF,TGTGCCAGCAGCCACGGAGATACAGGGAATAGCAATCAGCCCCAGCATTTT
TRBV3-1,TRBJ2-2,TRBD2,-,CATGLAGENTGELFF,TGTGCCACCGGATTAGCGGGAGAGAACACCGGGGAGCTGTTTTTT
TRBV5-1,TRBJ2-3,-,-,CASSLVADTDTQYF,TGCGCCAGCAGCTTAGTAGCGGACACAGATACGCAGTATTTT
TRBV6-5,TRBJ2-2,-,-,CASSYSYTSSGELFF,TGTGCCAGCAGTTACTCCTACACTAGTTCCGGGGAGCTGTTTTTT
TRBV5-1,TRBJ2-7,TRBD1,-,CASSLAAPGTGGYEQYF,TGCGCCAGCAGCTTGGCAGCCCCCGGGACAGGGGGCTACGAGCAGTACTTC
TRBV7-9,TRBJ2-5,-,few,CASSHGRKGMETQYF,TGTGCCAGCAGCCACGGCAGAAAGGGGATGGAGACCCAGTACTTC
TRBV20-1,TRBJ2-2,TRBD2,few,CSAPRPGLDAELFF,TGCAGTGCCCCCCGCCCGGGACTAGATGCGGAGCTGTTTTTT
TRBV18,TRBJ2-5,-,-,CASSPGRAQETQYF,TGTGCCAGCTCACCAGGGCGAGCCCAAGAGACCCAGTACTTC
TRBV7-2,TRBJ2-2,-,few,CASSLSSDSGSTGELFF,TGTGCCAGCAGCCTTTCTAGCGACAGCGGTAGCACCGGGGAGCTGTTTTTT
TRBV28,TRBJ2-5,-,-,CASSLPDFQETQYF,TGTGCCAGCAGTTTACCGGACTTCCAAGAGACCCAGTACTTC
TRBV29-1,TRBJ2-1,TRBD2,few,CSVTTSGSSNEQFF,TGCAGCGTGACGACTAGCGGGAGTAGTAATGAGCAGTTCTTC
TRBV5-6,TRBJ2-3,TRBD1,few,CASSFDRGTDTQYF,TGTGCCAGCAGCTTCGACAGGGGCACAGATACGCAGTATTTT
TRBV6-1,TRBJ2-1,-,-,CASSAARTVNEQFF,TGTGCCAGCAGTGCAGCCCGGACAGTCAATGAGCAGTTCTTC
TRBV7-6,TRBJ2-1,TRBD2,-,CASSLAVLAGGNEQFF,TGTGCCAGCAGCTTAGCGGTCCTAGCGGGAGGGAATGAGCAGTTCTTC
TRBV14,TRBJ2-4,-,-,CASSQVAQGIQYF,TGTGCCAGCAGCCAAGTCGCTCAAGGAATTCAGTACTTC
TRBV20-1,TRBJ2-5,-,many,CSAVGGETQYF,TGCAGTGCTGTGGGGGGAGAGACCCAGTACTTC
TRBV7-6,TRBJ1-4,-,few,CASSFAYEKLFF,TGTGCCAGCAGCTTCGCTTATGAAAAACTGTTTTTT
TRBV2,TRBJ1-1,-,few,CASLGAAEAFF,TGTGCCAGTCTGGGGGCAGCTGAAGCTTTCTTT
TRBV4-3,TRBJ2-3,-,few,CASSQAWGLASGDTQYF,TGCGCCAGCAGCCAAGCTTGGGGGCTAGCCTCCGGAGATACGCAGTATTTT
TRBV30,TRBJ1-5,-,-,CAWSALSGIDQPQHF,TGTGCCTGGAGTGCGTTATCAGGAATAGATCAGCCCCAGCATTTT
TRBV7-9,TRBJ2-5,TRBD1,-,CASGRTTGATQETQYF,TGTGCCAGCGGCAGAACTACAGGGGCGACCCAAGAGACCCAGTACTTC
TRBV20-1,TRBJ2-1,-,-,CSATLRGVGNEQFF,TGCAGTGCTACCCTCAGGGGGGTGGGCAATGAGCAGTTCTTC
TRBV7-2,TRBJ2-5,-,-,CASSSDTSETQYF,TGTGCCAGCAGCTCCGACACGTCAGAGACCCAGTACTTC
TRBV12-3/TRBV12-4,TRBJ1-3,-,-,CASSLTVGNTIYF,TGTGCCAGCAGTCTGACGGTCGGAAACACCATATATTTT